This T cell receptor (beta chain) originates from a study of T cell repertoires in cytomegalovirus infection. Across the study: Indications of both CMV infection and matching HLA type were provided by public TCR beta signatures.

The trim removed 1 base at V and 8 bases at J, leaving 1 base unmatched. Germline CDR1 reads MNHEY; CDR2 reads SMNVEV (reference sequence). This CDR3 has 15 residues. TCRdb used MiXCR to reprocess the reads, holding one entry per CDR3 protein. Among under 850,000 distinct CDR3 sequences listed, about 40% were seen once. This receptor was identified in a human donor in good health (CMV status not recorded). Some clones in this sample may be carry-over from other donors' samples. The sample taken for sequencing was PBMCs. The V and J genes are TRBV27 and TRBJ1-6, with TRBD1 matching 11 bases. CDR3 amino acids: CASSLLGQGDSPLHF. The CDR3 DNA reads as TGTGCCAGCAGTTTATTGGGACAGGGGGATTCACCCCTCCACTTT.